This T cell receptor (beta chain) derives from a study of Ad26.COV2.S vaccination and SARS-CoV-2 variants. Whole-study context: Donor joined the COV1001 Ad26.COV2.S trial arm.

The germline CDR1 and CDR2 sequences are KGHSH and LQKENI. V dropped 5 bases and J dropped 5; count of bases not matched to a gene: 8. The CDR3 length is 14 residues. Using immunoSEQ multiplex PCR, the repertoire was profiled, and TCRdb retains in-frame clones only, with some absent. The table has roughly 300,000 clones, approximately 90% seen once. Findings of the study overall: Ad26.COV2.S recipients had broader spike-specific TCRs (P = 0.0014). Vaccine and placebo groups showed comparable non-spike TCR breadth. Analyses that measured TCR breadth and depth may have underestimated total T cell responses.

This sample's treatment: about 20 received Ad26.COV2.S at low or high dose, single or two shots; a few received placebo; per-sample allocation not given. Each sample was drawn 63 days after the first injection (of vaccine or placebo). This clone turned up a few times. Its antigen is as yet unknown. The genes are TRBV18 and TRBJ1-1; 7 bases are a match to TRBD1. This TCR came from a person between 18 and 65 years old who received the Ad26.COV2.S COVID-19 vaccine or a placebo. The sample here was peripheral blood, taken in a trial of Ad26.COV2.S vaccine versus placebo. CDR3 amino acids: CASSSTGAGTEAFF. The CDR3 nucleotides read TGTGCCAGCTCATCTACAGGGGCCGGAACTGAAGCTTTCTTT.